These T cell receptor beta chains were read from a single sample in a study of T cell repertoires in cytomegalovirus infection. The antigens for these receptors are not known. TCRdb reprocessed the reads with MiXCR, giving one entry per CDR3 protein. The data contain around 770,000 distinct CDR3 sequences, almost 30% of them singletons. This sample comprised cultured CD8+ T cells from PBMCs, obtained from culture after CMV antigen stimulation. Every receptor here comes from a human donor in good health (CMV status not recorded). Some clones in this sample may be carry-over from other donors' samples. Both conserved end residues are part of each CDR3. The D gene is left open where the match is weak. Some rows have no size entry. The others give once, few or many, or a class for an expanded clone.

>few|TRBV10-3|TRBJ2-7|TRBD2
CAISDPGGYSYEQYF
TGTGCCATCAGTGACCCGGGAGGGTATTCCTACGAGCAGTACTTC
>few|TRBV27|TRBJ2-1|TRBD2
CASRPVGGNNEQFF
TGTGCCAGCAGGCCGGTGGGGGGGAACAATGAGCAGTTCTTC
>NA|TRBV7-9|TRBJ2-2|NA
CASSPPRGTGELFF
TGTGCCAGCAGCCCCCCTCGAGGAACCGGGGAGCTGTTTTTT
>few|TRBV7-3|TRBJ2-4|NA
CASSHQGRENIQYF
TGTGCCAGCAGCCATCAGGGTAGGGAAAACATTCAGTACTTC
>NA|TRBV18|TRBJ1-1|NA
CASSPRAVLGGTEAFF
TGTGCCAGCTCACCACGCGCTGTACTCGGGGGCACTGAAGCTTTCTTT
>NA|TRBV19|TRBJ2-2|NA
CASSPSLRNTGELFF
TGTGCCAGTAGTCCCTCCTTACGGAACACCGGGGAGCTGTTTTTT
>few|TRBV7-9|TRBJ2-3|NA
CATRRLDTQYF
TGTGCCACTAGGAGGTTAGATACGCAGTATTTT
>few|TRBV2|TRBJ1-6|NA
CASLWVDYNSPLHF
TGTGCCAGCCTTTGGGTGGACTATAATTCACCCCTCCACTTT
>NA|TRBV12-3/TRBV12-4|TRBJ2-3|NA
CASSGELGSTDTQYF
TGTGCCAGCAGTGGGGAATTGGGGTCAACAGATACGCAGTATTTT
>NA|TRBV28|TRBJ1-6|NA
CASSFLLDSPLHF
TGTGCCAGCAGTTTCCTTCTAGATTCACCCCTCCACTTT
>NA|TRBV28|TRBJ2-5|NA
CASSWSGQAETQYF
TGTGCCAGCAGTTGGAGCGGGCAGGCTGAGACCCAGTACTTC
>NA|TRBV29-1|TRBJ2-3|TRBD2
CSAQPLAGEFTDTQYF
TGCAGCGCCCAGCCTCTGGCGGGGGAATTCACAGATACGCAGTATTTT
>many|TRBV7-2|TRBJ1-6|NA
CASSFGTTTYNSPLHF
TGTGCCAGCAGCTTCGGGACAACGACCTATAATTCACCCCTCCACTTT
>few|TRBV6-2/TRBV6-3|TRBJ1-2|NA
CASSGSDRYGYTF
TGTGCCAGCAGTGGATCGGACCGATATGGCTACACCTTC
>NA|TRBV7-3|TRBJ2-1|NA
CASSSPEDASYNEQFF
TGTGCCAGCAGCTCGCCTGAGGACGCCTCCTACAATGAGCAGTTCTTC
>NA|TRBV14|TRBJ1-2|TRBD1
CASRQQGGAGYTF
TGTGCCAGCAGACAACAAGGGGGCGCTGGCTACACCTTC
>few|TRBV2|TRBJ1-1|NA
CAILLPPRGNTEAFF
TGTGCCATTCTACTTCCCCCCAGGGGCAACACTGAAGCTTTCTTT
>NA|TRBV24-1|TRBJ2-5|NA
CATRDGGQETQYF
TGTGCCACCCGGGACGGAGGCCAAGAGACCCAGTACTTC
>few|TRBV5-1|TRBJ2-4|TRBD1
CASSLEGQRVFNIQYF
TGCGCCAGCAGCTTGGAGGGACAGAGAGTATTCAACATTCAGTACTTC
>many|TRBV12-3/TRBV12-4|TRBJ1-2|NA
CASSIQPYYGYTF
TGTGCCAGCAGTATACAGCCGTACTATGGCTACACCTTC
>many|TRBV7-2|TRBJ1-1|NA
CASSSRPAVTEAFF
TGTGCCAGCAGCTCAAGACCCGCCGTCACTGAAGCTTTCTTT
>few|TRBV4-1|TRBJ2-3|NA
CASSQDGGGTDTQYF
TGCGCCAGCAGCCAAGATGGAGGGGGTACAGATACGCAGTATTTT
>NA|TRBV7-4|TRBJ2-7|TRBD1
CASSLGDRGYGQYF
TGTGCCAGCAGCTTGGGGGACAGGGGGTACGGGCAGTACTTC
>NA|TRBV19|TRBJ2-5|NA
CASSSRTSVGETQYF
TGTGCCAGTAGTTCGCGGACCTCCGTCGGGGAGACCCAGTACTTC
>few|TRBV12-5|TRBJ2-7|NA
CASGLGPFYEQYF
TGTGCTAGTGGTTTGGGACCGTTCTACGAGCAGTACTTC